These 19 T cell receptor beta chains came from one sample sequenced in a study of T cell responses to AZD1222 COVID-19 vaccine. Some clones are missing from TCRdb's copy, which holds only in-frame ones; the method was immunoSEQ multiplex PCR. Of around 99,000 clones in the sample, around nine tenths were seen once. This sample comprised peripheral blood, obtained on day 0 of AZD1222 vaccination. The origin of the receptors is an adult in good health.

The rearrangement uses TRBV19 and TRBJ2-1; TRBD2 aligns across 16 bases. Germline V lookup: CDR1 LNHDA, CDR2 SQIVND (reference sequence). Germline trimming cut 6 bases from V and 9 bases from J; bases unmatched to any gene: 11. The CDR3 runs to 17 residues. For the CDR3, the DNA is TGTGCCAGTAGCACCGGGACTAGCGGGAGGGTTAGCGGTGAGCAGTTCTTC. The encoded protein is CASSTGTSGRVSGEQFF. Looking up the rest from reference TRBV19 and TRBJ2-1 gives the full variable domain: DGGITQSPKYLFRKEGQNVTLSCEQNLNHDAMYWYRQDPGQGLRLIYYSQIVNDFQKGDIAEGYSVSREKKESFPLTVTSAQKNPTAFYLCASSTGTSGRVSGEQFFGPGTRLTVL.

Only one count was recorded for this clone. The rearrangement uses TRBV27 and TRBJ1-2; D gene uncertain. The CDR3 covers 13 residues. With 4 bases removed from V and 3 bases from J, the gap between germline ends came to 9 bases. Germline V lookup: CDR1 MNHEY, CDR2 SMNVEV (reference sequence). The chain's CDR3 is CASSSDADYGYTF. The CDR3 nucleotides read TGTGCCAGCAGTTCGGACGCTGACTATGGCTACACCTTC.

This clone came up once. J is TRBJ1-2 and V is TRBV7-2; D gene uncertain. V was pared by 7 bases and J by 8 bases, with 20 bases between. From germline, CDR1 is SGHTA and CDR2 FQGNSA. The CDR3 is 14 residues long. DNA for the CDR3: TGTGCCAGCAACCTATTCGGACCGCGGCCGGGCTACACCTTC. This sequence encodes CASNLFGPRPGYTF.

The chain combines TRBV27 with TRBJ2-6; D possibly corresponds to TRBD2 (5 bases). The length of the CDR3 is 18 residues. Looked up from germline, CDR1 is MNHEY and CDR2 is SMNVEV (reference sequence). V was shortened by 3 bases and J by 3 bases, with 18 bases between the two germline ends. CDR3: CASSFRPHLSDGANVLTF. The DNA of the CDR3 is TGTGCCAGCAGTTTTAGGCCCCACCTTAGCGATGGGGCCAACGTCCTGACTTTC.

The chain combines TRBV28 with TRBJ2-5; D is undetermined. Germline loops: CDR1 MDHEN, CDR2 SYDVKM. Trimming removed 1 base at V and 4 bases at J, with 13 bases between. This CDR3 comprises 15 residues. The CDR3 coding sequence is TGTGCCAGCAGTTTATTGGAGCCGGCGAGAGAGACCCAGTACTTC. The encoded protein is CASSLLEPARETQYF.

CDR3 bases: TGTGCCAGCAGCTCTCGGGAAGGGAACGGAGACTATGGCTACACCTTC. This sequence encodes CASSSREGNGDYGYTF. The chain has TRBV12-1 and TRBJ1-2. TRBV12-1 is described as a pseudogene. The CDR3 totals 16 residues.

The chain's CDR3 is CASSQEQLPNYGYTF. DNA of the CDR3: TGTGCCAGCAGCCAAGAACAGCTTCCTAACTATGGCTACACCTTC. This sequence joins TRBV4-2 and TRBJ1-2; D call uncertain. The CDR3 extends over 15 amino acids. Germline values: CDR1 LGHNA, CDR2 YNFKEQ. V was clipped by 0 bases and J by 0 bases, with 8 bases between them.

V gene TRBV13 combines with J gene TRBJ1-2; TRBD1 is a possible D gene (5 bases). Germline values: CDR1 PRHDT, CDR2 FYEKMQ (reference sequence). Trimming left V 1 base short and J 8 bases short, with 20 bases between. This CDR3 is built from 16 residues. CDR3 amino acids: CASSLEGKGLLRGYTF. In DNA form, the CDR3 reads TGTGCCAGCAGCTTAGAGGGGAAGGGACTTCTCAGAGGCTACACCTTC.

CDR3 nucleotide sequence: TGTGCCAGCCACCCACTAGCGGTCTCCTACGAGCAGTACGTC. Residues: CASHPLAVSYEQYV. V is TRBV2 and J is TRBJ2-7, with TRBD2 matching over 8 bases. The CDR3 totals 14 residues. J was trimmed by 0 bases and V by 8 bases; bases with no gene match: 6. Germline V gene lookup returns CDR1 SNHLY and CDR2 FYNNEI.

V is TRBV23-1 and J is TRBJ1-2; D possibly corresponds to TRBD1 (5 bases). TRBV23-1 carries the ORF label, with uncertain function. The CDR3 has 16 amino acids. V was cut by 6 bases and J by 4 bases, with 21 bases left in between. The CDR3 loop is CASSSQCRGDRYGYTF. The DNA of the CDR3 is TGCGCCAGCAGCTCTCAGTGTCGTGGGGACCGCTATGGCTACACCTTC.

This chain links TRBV24-1 with TRBJ2-1; 8 bases align to TRBD2. The CDR3 sequence is 18 residues long. V shed 3 bases and J 2 bases; nucleotides not matched to a gene: 11. Germline V CDR1 and CDR2: KGHDR, SFDVKD. CDR3 DNA sequence: TGTGCCACCAGTGATCCGGGGGGGGCAAAGGGCCCCTACAATGAGCAGTTCTTC. Translation gives CATSDPGGAKGPYNEQFF.

This chain connects TRBV5-4 to TRBJ1-2, with a tentative D call TRBD1 (6 bases). CDR1 is SGHNT and CDR2 is YYREEE in the germline V gene (reference sequence). The CDR3 consists of 16 residues. V dropped 0 bases and J dropped 3 bases, with 15 bases sitting between them. CDR3: CASSLALRGSDYGYTF. For the CDR3, the DNA is TGTGCCAGCAGCTTGGCCCTCAGGGGATCAGACTATGGCTACACCTTC.

The V call is TRBV11-2, the J call TRBJ2-7; D gene ambiguous. Deletions cut 5 bases from V and 6 bases from J, with 14 bases between. Germline V gene data show CDR1 as SGHAT and CDR2 as FQNNGV. This CDR3 comprises 13 residues. The CDR3 DNA follows: TGTGCCAGCAGCCTCCACTTAGGTAGCGAGCAGTACGTC. Its translation is CASSLHLGSEQYV.

The V gene is TRBV5-1, the J gene TRBJ1-6; no definite D call. The CDR3 consists of 13 residues. Trimming pared 4 bases from V and 8 bases from J, leaving 10 bases between. Germline loops: CDR1 SGHRS, CDR2 YFSETQ. The CDR3 region has the DNA TGCGCCAGCAGCCAACAGCCCGATTCACCCCTCCACTTT. This codes for CASSQQPDSPLHF.

This clone was detected only a few times. The sample has other DNA sequences that encode this CDR3 too. This sequence joins TRBV11-2 and TRBJ1-1, with a possible D match to TRBD1 (6 bases). Trimming cost V 5 bases and J 0 bases, with 10 bases left between them. Germline values: CDR1 SGHAT, CDR2 FQNNGV. The CDR3 contains 14 residues. CDR3 amino acids: CASSLQGMNTEAFF. As DNA, the CDR3 is TGTGCCAGCAGCCTACAGGGCATGAACACTGAAGCTTTCTTT.

The J gene is TRBJ2-5, the V gene TRBV5-1; the D gene could be TRBD1 or TRBD2 (6 bases each). The CDR3 totals 14 residues. V lost 3 bases to trimming and J lost 2 bases, with 11 bases between them. Germline loops: CDR1 SGHRS, CDR2 YFSETQ. DNA of the CDR3: TGCGCCAGCAGCTCCGGGGGCCCTCAAGAGACCCAGTACTTC. Protein: CASSSGGPQETQYF.

The CDR3 reads CASSYGPTTYEQYF. The CDR3 nucleotides read TGTGCCAGCAGTTACGGGCCTACTACCTACGAGCAGTACTTC. The chain joins TRBV28 to TRBJ2-7; no clear D gene. The V gene lost 4 bases and the J gene lost 2 bases, with 12 bases spanning the gap. The CDR3 is 14 residues long. CDR1 and CDR2 from the germline V gene are MDHEN and SYDVKM.

This clone was seen more than once but under ten times. The J gene is TRBJ1-5, the V gene TRBV7-8; TRBD1 aligns across 9 bases. J gave up 6 bases and V 2 bases, and 5 bases lay outside the gene matches. This CDR3 is built from 15 residues. Germline loops: CDR1 SGHVS, CDR2 FQNEAQ. The CDR3 is CASSLIQGAFQPQHF. In DNA form, the CDR3 reads TGTGCCAGCAGCTTAATACAGGGGGCCTTTCAGCCCCAGCATTTT.

V and J are TRBV10-3 and TRBJ1-2; the D is unclear. The CDR3 is made up of 14 amino acids. The V end lost 5 bases, the J end lost 0 bases, and 10 bases lay between the germline ends. Germline loops: CDR1 ENHRY, CDR2 SYGVKD. The CDR3 DNA is TGTGCCATCAGTTACCTGCCGACTAACTATGGCTACACCTTC. This codes for CAISYLPTNYGYTF.